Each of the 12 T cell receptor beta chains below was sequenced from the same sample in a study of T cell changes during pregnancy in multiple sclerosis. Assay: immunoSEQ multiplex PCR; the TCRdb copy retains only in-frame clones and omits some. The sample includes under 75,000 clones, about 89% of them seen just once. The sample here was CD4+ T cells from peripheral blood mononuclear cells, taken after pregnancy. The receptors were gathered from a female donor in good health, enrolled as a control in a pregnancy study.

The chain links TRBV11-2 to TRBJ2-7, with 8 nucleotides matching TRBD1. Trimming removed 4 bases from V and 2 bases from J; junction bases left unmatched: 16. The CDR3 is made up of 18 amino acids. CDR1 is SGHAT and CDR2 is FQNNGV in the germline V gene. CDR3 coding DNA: TGTGCCAGCAGCTCCTTGCCCCTAGGACAGGGCCTCGCCTACGAGCAGTACTTC. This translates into CASSSLPLGQGLAYEQYF.

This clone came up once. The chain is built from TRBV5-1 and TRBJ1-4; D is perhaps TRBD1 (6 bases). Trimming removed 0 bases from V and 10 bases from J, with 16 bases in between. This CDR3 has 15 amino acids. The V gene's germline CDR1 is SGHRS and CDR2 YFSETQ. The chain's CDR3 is CASSLEVRGGGKLFF. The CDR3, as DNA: TGCGCCAGCAGCTTGGAAGTGAGGGGGGGTGGAAAACTGTTTTTT.

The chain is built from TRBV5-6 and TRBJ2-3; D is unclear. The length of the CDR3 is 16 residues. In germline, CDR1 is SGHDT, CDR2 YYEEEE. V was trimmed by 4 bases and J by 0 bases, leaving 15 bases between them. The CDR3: CASSLDIQTSTDTQYF. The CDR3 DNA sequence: TGTGCCAGCAGCCTCGATATACAGACCAGCACAGATACGCAGTATTTT.

For the CDR3, the DNA is TGCGCCAGCAGCCAAGAGGGTCAGGCAAATCAGCCCCAGCATTTT. Its protein product is CASSQEGQANQPQHF. This chain joins TRBV4-1 and TRBJ1-5; D gene unclear. Looked up from germline, CDR1 is MGHRA and CDR2 is YSYEKL. V lost 0 bases, J lost 4 bases, and 10 bases lay in between. This CDR3 comprises 15 residues.

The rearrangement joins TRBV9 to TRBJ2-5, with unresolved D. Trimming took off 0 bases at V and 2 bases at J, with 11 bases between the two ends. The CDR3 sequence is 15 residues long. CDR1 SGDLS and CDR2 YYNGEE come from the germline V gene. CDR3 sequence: CASSVGGGKQETQYF. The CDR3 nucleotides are TGTGCCAGCAGCGTAGGAGGCGGAAAACAAGAGACCCAGTACTTC.

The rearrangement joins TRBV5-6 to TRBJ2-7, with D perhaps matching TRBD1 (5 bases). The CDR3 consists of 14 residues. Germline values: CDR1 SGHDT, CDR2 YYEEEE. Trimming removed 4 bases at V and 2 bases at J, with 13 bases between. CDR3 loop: CASSRGRVAYEQYF. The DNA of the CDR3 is TGTGCCAGCAGCAGGGGCCGAGTGGCCTACGAGCAGTACTTC.

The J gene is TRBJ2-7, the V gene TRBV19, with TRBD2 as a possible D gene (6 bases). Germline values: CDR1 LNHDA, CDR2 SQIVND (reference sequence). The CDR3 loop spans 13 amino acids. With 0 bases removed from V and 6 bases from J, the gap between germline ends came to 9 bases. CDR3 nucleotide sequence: TGTGCCAGTAGTATAGAGGCGGGGAGCGAGCAGTACTTC. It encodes CASSIEAGSEQYF.

DNA for the CDR3: TGCGCCAGCAGCCAAGGGACAGGGAGGGGTAACTATGGCTACACCTTC. Its translation is CASSQGTGRGNYGYTF. This chain connects TRBV4-1 to TRBJ1-2, with 8 bases matching TRBD1. The CDR3 contains 16 residues. Germline lookup yields CDR1 MGHRA and CDR2 YSYEKL. With V trimmed by 1 base and J by 1 base, 5 bases remained unmatched.

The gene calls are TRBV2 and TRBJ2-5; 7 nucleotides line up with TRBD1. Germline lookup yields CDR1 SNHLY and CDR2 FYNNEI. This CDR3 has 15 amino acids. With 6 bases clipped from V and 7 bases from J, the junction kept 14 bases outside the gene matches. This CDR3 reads CASRTGTLDSGTQYF. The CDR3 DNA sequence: TGTGCCAGCAGGACAGGGACCTTAGATTCAGGGACCCAGTACTTC.

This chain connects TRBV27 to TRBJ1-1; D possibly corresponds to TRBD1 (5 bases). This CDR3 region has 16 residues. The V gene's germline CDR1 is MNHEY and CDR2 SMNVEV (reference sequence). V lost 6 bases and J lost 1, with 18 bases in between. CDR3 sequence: CASRSPPGWANTEAFF. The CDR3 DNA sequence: TGTGCCAGCAGGAGTCCCCCAGGGTGGGCGAACACTGAAGCTTTCTTT.

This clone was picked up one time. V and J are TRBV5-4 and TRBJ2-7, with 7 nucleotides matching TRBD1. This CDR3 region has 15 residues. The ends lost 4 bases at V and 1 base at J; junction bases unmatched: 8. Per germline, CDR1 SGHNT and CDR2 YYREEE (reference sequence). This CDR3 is CASSPLQGDSYEQYF. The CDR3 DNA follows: TGTGCCAGCAGCCCCCTTCAGGGGGATTCCTACGAGCAGTACTTC.

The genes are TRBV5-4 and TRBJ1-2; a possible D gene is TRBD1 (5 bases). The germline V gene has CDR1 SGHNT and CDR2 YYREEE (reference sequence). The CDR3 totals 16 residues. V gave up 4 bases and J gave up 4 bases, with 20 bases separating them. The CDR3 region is CASSREGRERLYGYTF. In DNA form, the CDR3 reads TGTGCCAGCAGCCGCGAGGGACGGGAGCGCCTCTATGGCTACACCTTC.